The sequence of this TCR beta chain was determined in a study of beta chain features in type 1 diabetes. Study-wide points: In all four CD4+ subsets, TCRB CDR3 length was significantly, moderately reduced in type 1 diabetes. Comparison showed that naive, central memory and Treg TCRB repertoires appeared more similar among patients than among healthy donors. Insertion counts at VDJ junctions were lower in type 1 diabetes patients, who also showed more deletions there.

Details on this clone: Its specificity is not known.

The V gene's germline CDR1 is MNHEY and CDR2 SVGAGI. This CDR3 has 15 residues. V lost 5 bases and J 6 bases, leaving 17 bases between the germline ends. Since all of the isolated RNA was reverse transcribed, expressed TCRB transcripts were what got sequenced. Assay used: immunoSEQ multiplex PCR; TCRdb lists only in-frame clones, some missing. The sample has about 620,000 clones, around 15% seen once. Input material: naive CD4+ T cells from blood. The source of this sequence is a man between 18 and 35 years old in good health. The chain joins TRBV6-5 to TRBJ1-5; tentatively, D is TRBD1 (5 bases). CDR3 in DNA: TGTGCCAGCAGTCCGCTAAATAGGAGGGGTCAGCCCCAGCATTTT. Translated: CASSPLNRRGQPQHF.